Listed below are T cell receptor beta chains from one sample, sequenced in a study of CD8 T cells in ankylosing spondylitis. MiXCR, applied by TCRdb to the 5' RACE reads, yields one record per CDR3 protein. The data contain 150,000 to 200,000 distinct CDR3 sequences, over 10% of them seen just once; the ten biggest clones take up 9.5% to 12%. Sequencing was carried out using blood, either unsorted or a sorted T cell fraction (not recorded which). These receptor sequences come from a female donor with ankylosing spondylitis or in good health (not recorded which). Both conserved end residues are part of each CDR3. A D gene is named only where the DNA matches it firmly. For some rows the clone size is stated as once, few or many, or as a class when expanded; others skip it.

d_gene	v_gene	abundance	j_gene	CDR3nt	CDR3aa
TRBD2	TRBV6-4	few	TRBJ2-3	TGTGCCAGCAGTGCGAGACTAGCCACAGATACGCAGTATTTT	CASSARLATDTQYF
TRBD2	TRBV6-2/TRBV6-3	.	TRBJ2-2	TGTGCCAGCAGTACCGCCGGGCGGGAGGTCACCGGGGAGCTGTTTTTT	CASSTAGREVTGELFF
TRBD1	TRBV23-1	few	TRBJ1-5	TGCGCCAGCAGTCACCCGGGACAGCCTGTAAAGGGTCATAGCAATCAGCCCCAGCATTTT	CASSHPGQPVKGHSNQPQHF
.	TRBV30	.	TRBJ1-3	TGTGCCTGGAACCCGGGCACATCTGGAAACACCATATATTTT	CAWNPGTSGNTIYF
TRBD1	TRBV29-1	many	TRBJ2-7	TGCAGCGTTGACGGACAGGGGGGGGCCTACGAGCAGTACTTC	CSVDGQGGAYEQYF
.	TRBV6-1	few	TRBJ1-3	TGTGCCAGCAGCCCCGTGGGGAGCTCTGGAAACACCATATATTTT	CASSPVGSSGNTIYF
.	TRBV3-1	many	TRBJ1-2	TGTGCCAGCAGCCAAGGCCACGGATCTAACTATGGCTACACCTTC	CASSQGHGSNYGYTF
.	TRBV11-2	many	TRBJ2-2	TGTGCCAGCAGCTTATTAAGTAACACCGGGGAGCTGTTTTTT	CASSLLSNTGELFF
TRBD2	TRBV5-1	many	TRBJ2-1	TGCGCCAGCAGCTTAGGGGGACTAGCGGGAGATTCCGAGCAGTTCTTC	CASSLGGLAGDSEQFF
TRBD1	TRBV14	many	TRBJ2-7	TGTGCCAGCAGCCACGAGGGGGCCATCTACGAGCAGTACTTC	CASSHEGAIYEQYF
TRBD1	TRBV19	.	TRBJ1-1	TGTGCCAGTAGTATAGATCTTTGGACAGGAGGGAACACTGAAGCTTTCTTT	CASSIDLWTGGNTEAFF
TRBD1	TRBV12-3/TRBV12-4	.	TRBJ2-1	TGTGCCAGCAGCCCAGGGGGATCTAGCAATGAGCAGTTCTTC	CASSPGGSSNEQFF
.	TRBV12-3/TRBV12-4	many	TRBJ2-2	TGTGCCAGCCCGGGACATCTGAACACCGGGGAGCTGTTTTTT	CASPGHLNTGELFF
.	TRBV24-1	many	TRBJ1-5	TGTGCCACCAGTGATCAAACCGTACGGCAGCCCCAGCATTTT	CATSDQTVRQPQHF
TRBD1	TRBV12-3/TRBV12-4	few	TRBJ2-2	TGTGCCAGCAGTTTAGGGGACAGTCGGACCGGGGAGCTGTTTTTT	CASSLGDSRTGELFF
.	TRBV2	many	TRBJ2-1	TGTGCCAGCAGCTCGGGCCCCAACGCCAATGAGCAGTTCTTC	CASSSGPNANEQFF
.	TRBV12-3/TRBV12-4	many	TRBJ1-1	TGTGCCAGCAGTTTGGGCGAAGGGATGAACACTGAAGCTTTCTTT	CASSLGEGMNTEAFF
TRBD2	TRBV5-1	many	TRBJ2-5	TGCGCCAGCAGCTTGCCTAGCGGAATTCAAGAGACCCAGTACTTC	CASSLPSGIQETQYF
TRBD1	TRBV19	many	TRBJ1-6	TGTGCCAGTACCACTGGGCACAGGGGTAATTCACCCCTCCACTTT	CASTTGHRGNSPLHF
.	TRBV3-1	many	TRBJ1-2	TGTGCCAGCAGCCAAGATTTTTTCCCCGCTGGGGTCGTTGGCTACACCTTC	CASSQDFFPAGVVGYTF
.	TRBV6-1	.	TRBJ1-6	TGTGCCAGCAGGCCTCAGGGAGAGGGGAATTCACCCCTCCACTTT	CASRPQGEGNSPLHF
.	TRBV9	many	TRBJ2-7	TGTGCCAGCAGCACCGCCGGGGGTCTCTACGAGCAGTACTTC	CASSTAGGLYEQYF
.	TRBV7-2	.	TRBJ1-1	TGTGCCAGCAGCCCAAGACAGAACACTGAAGCTTTCTTT	CASSPRQNTEAFF
.	TRBV7-2	few	TRBJ2-1	TGTGCCAGCAGCTTAGATCGGCAGGGTTACAATGAGCAGTTCTTC	CASSLDRQGYNEQFF
.	TRBV5-1	few	TRBJ2-3	TGCGCCAGCAGCTCGGGGGACCTCACAGATACGCAGTATTTT	CASSSGDLTDTQYF
TRBD2	TRBV5-1	few	TRBJ2-3	TGCGCCAGCAGCCACGGGACTATCGGAGATACGCAGTATTTT	CASSHGTIGDTQYF
.	TRBV9	few	TRBJ2-1	TGTGCCAGCAGCAGCCGGGACTTCTCTTACAATGAGCAGTTCTTC	CASSSRDFSYNEQFF
TRBD1	TRBV25-1	few	TRBJ2-5	TGTGCCAGCAGTCGCCCCCGGACAGGGCCGATTCAAGAGACCCAGTACTTC	CASSRPRTGPIQETQYF
TRBD1	TRBV6-1	many	TRBJ1-5	TGTGCCAGCAAACAGGGGGCCAGCAATCAGCCCCAGCATTTT	CASKQGASNQPQHF
TRBD1	TRBV7-2	many	TRBJ2-7	TGTGCCAGCAGCCCCGGACAGGGGAAATCCTACGAGCAGTACTTC	CASSPGQGKSYEQYF
.	TRBV28	many	TRBJ1-2	TGTGCCAGCAGTTCAGCACAGGAATCCTATGGCTACACCTTC	CASSSAQESYGYTF
TRBD2	TRBV7-2	many	TRBJ2-3	TGTGCCAGCAGAACCGGACTAGCGGGAAGCACAGATACGCAGTATTTT	CASRTGLAGSTDTQYF
.	TRBV20-1	.	TRBJ2-1	TGCTGTGCTAGACGTCCTTATAGGGGGGGCTACAATGAGCAGTTCTTC	CCARRPYRGGYNEQFF
.	TRBV19	.	TRBJ2-5	TGTGCCGGTAGTATAGATCTGGGCCGGGAGACCCAGTACTTC	CAGSIDLGRETQYF
.	TRBV12-3/TRBV12-4	many	TRBJ1-6	TGTGCCAGCAGTTTAAGTCGGGGTAATTCACCCCTCCACTTT	CASSLSRGNSPLHF
TRBD2	TRBV20-1	few	TRBJ2-1	TGCAGTGCTAGCCCAACCAGCGGGAGGGGCAATGAGCAGTTCTTC	CSASPTSGRGNEQFF
TRBD1	TRBV12-3/TRBV12-4	many	TRBJ2-7	TGTGCCAGCAGTTTACAGGGGGCGAGCTCCTACGAGCAGTACTTC	CASSLQGASSYEQYF
TRBD2	TRBV5-6	many	TRBJ2-3	TGTGCCAGCAGCTTGACTAGCGGGATTGCAGATACGCAGTATTTT	CASSLTSGIADTQYF
TRBD1	TRBV5-1	many	TRBJ2-3	TGCGCCAGCAGGGGACAGAGCACAGATACGCAGTATTTT	CASRGQSTDTQYF
.	TRBV5-1	many	TRBJ1-2	TGCGCCAGCAGCTTGGACAGCTATGGCTACACCTTC	CASSLDSYGYTF
TRBD2	TRBV20-1	many	TRBJ2-5	TGCAGTGTAGCGGGAGGAGGGAAAGAGACCCAGTACTTC	CSVAGGGKETQYF
TRBD2	TRBV20-1	many	TRBJ2-7	TGCAGTGCTCAATACGGACTAGCGGGGAGGGAGCAGTACTTC	CSAQYGLAGREQYF